The rows below give T cell receptor beta chains drawn from one sample of a study of cytotoxic CD8 clonotypes in ibrutinib-treated CLL. Data came from immunoSEQ multiplex PCR; TCRdb stores just in-frame clones and leaves some out. The sample lists under 30,000 clones; 70% to 80% were seen once. The material was PBMCs, obtained after 36 months of ibrutinib treatment. The receptor source for this set is a human donor with chronic lymphocytic leukemia. CDR3s leave out the opening cysteine and the closing phenylalanine or tryptophan. The order of the fields is J gene, D gene, V gene, CDR3 length, CDR3 protein. The D gene is left open where the match is weak.

TRBJ2-7 | TRBD1 | TRBV6-5 | 12 | ASSYRGTAYEQY
TRBJ1-1 | NA | TRBV19 | 12 | ASYRGAPGTEAF
TRBJ1-2 | TRBD1 | TRBV5-4 | 13 | ASSWNRDRGLGYT
TRBJ1-6 | NA | TRBV7-9 | 12 | ASRGGGDNSPLH
TRBJ1-2 | NA | TRBV7-9 | 10 | ASSPNPYGYT
TRBJ2-7 | NA | TRBV4-1 | 12 | ASSQDRTQAEQY
TRBJ2-3 | NA | TRBV11-2 | 11 | ASSPNLEDTQY
TRBJ2-7 | NA | TRBV7-2 | 11 | ASSLGFTYEQY
TRBJ1-2 | NA | TRBV5-3 | 13 | ARSRGSSSSYGYT
TRBJ2-7 | NA | TRBV29-1 | 13 | SVTGNGGATYEQY
TRBJ1-2 | NA | TRBV5-1 | 12 | ASSFLQGNYGYT
TRBJ1-2 | NA | TRBV6-5 | 13 | ASSYAQGWGYGYT
TRBJ2-3 | TRBD1 | TRBV9 | 15 | ASSVNPSDREPDTQY
TRBJ2-3 | NA | TRBV10-3 | 9 | AISGADTQY
TRBJ1-6 | NA | TRBV6-1 | 12 | ASSVAPQASPLH
TRBJ1-2 | NA | TRBV11-2 | 11 | ASSLGGLTRYT
TRBJ2-1 | NA | TRBV5-1 | 11 | ASTLSGYNEQF
TRBJ2-7 | TRBD1 | TRBV6-5 | 13 | ASSYSETGDYEQY
TRBJ1-1 | NA | TRBV5-1 | 11 | ASSAAVNTEAF
TRBJ1-1 | NA | TRBV7-9 | 8 | ASSRQEAF
TRBJ2-2 | TRBD1 | TRBV12-5 | 13 | ASGFQGQALGELF
TRBJ2-2 | TRBD2 | TRBV15 | 15 | ATSRDMTSGGTGELF
TRBJ1-1 | NA | TRBV6-5 | 10 | ASSYRGQKAF
TRBJ1-5 | TRBD1 | TRBV19 | 15 | ASSIGKSRQGLVAQH
TRBJ1-1 | NA | TRBV9 | 13 | ASSVGSRGGTEAF
TRBJ2-7 | NA | TRBV2 | 9 | ASTGGVEQY
TRBJ2-1 | NA | TRBV7-9 | 13 | ASSPSPTGYNEQF
TRBJ1-2 | NA | TRBV7-2 | 13 | ASSLARPGVEGYT
TRBJ2-5 | TRBD1 | TRBV5-6 | 13 | ASSWGTGHQETQY
TRBJ2-3 | NA | TRBV30 | 13 | AWSTPTQGTDTQY
TRBJ1-5 | NA | TRBV7-6 | 12 | ASSPGLSNQPQH
TRBJ2-7 | NA | TRBV7-8 | 12 | ASSPRTSSYEQY
TRBJ2-1 | NA | TRBV7-3 | 13 | ASSLGDPSYNEQF